This T cell receptor (beta chain) is drawn from a study of blood T cell repertoires in COVID-19. The V gene lost 4 bases and the J gene lost 5 bases, with 11 bases spanning the gap. The CDR3 spans 14 residues. Germline CDR1 reads LGHDT; CDR2 reads YNNKEL (reference sequence). The protocol was immunoSEQ multiplex PCR, while the TCRdb copy is restricted to in-frame clones and leaves out a portion. The sample includes some 200,000 clones, approximately 82% of them seen just once. Sequenced: peripheral blood. The chain recombines TRBV3-1 (or the pseudogene TRBV3-2) with TRBJ2-2; maybe TRBD2 (6 bases). The receptor was isolated from a man between 50 and 59 years old with active or convalescent COVID-19. CDR3 DNA sequence: TGTGCCAGCAGCCCTAGCGTTGCGACCGGGGAGCTGTTTTTT. Its translation: CASSPSVATGELFF.